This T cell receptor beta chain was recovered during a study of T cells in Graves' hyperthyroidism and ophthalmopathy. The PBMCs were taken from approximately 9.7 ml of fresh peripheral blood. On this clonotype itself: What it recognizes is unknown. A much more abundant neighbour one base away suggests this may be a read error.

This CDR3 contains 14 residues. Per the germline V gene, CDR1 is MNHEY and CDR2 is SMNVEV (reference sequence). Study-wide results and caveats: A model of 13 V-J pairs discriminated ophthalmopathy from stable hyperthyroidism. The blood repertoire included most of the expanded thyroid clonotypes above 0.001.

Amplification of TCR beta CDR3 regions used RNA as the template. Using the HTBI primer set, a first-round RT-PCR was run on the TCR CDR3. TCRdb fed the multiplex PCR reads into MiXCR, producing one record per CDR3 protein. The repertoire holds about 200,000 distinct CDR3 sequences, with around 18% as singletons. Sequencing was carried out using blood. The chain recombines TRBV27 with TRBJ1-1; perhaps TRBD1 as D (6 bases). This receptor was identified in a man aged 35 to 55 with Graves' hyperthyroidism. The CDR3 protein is CASSRIQGGTEALF. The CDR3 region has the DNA TGTGCCAGCAGCAGAATACAGGGAGGTACTGAAGCTCTCTTT.